Presented here are 4 T cell receptor beta chains from one specimen sequenced in a study of cytomegalovirus exposure and HLA in healthy donors. Amplification used 60 Vbeta primers and 13 Jbeta primers. Produced via immunoSEQ multiplex PCR; TCRdb's table is partial and in-frame only. Of 90,000 to 150,000 clones in the sample, about 70% were seen once. The sequenced sample consisted of PBMCs. The receptors derive from a human donor in good health.

The gene calls are TRBV27 and TRBJ2-1; 11 bases match TRBD2. The CDR3 has 17 amino acids. Trimming took 6 bases from V and 3 from J; bases not matched to a gene: 10. The germline V gene encodes CDR1 MNHEY and CDR2 SMNVEV (reference sequence). DNA of the CDR3: TGTGCCAGCAGAGAACTAGCGGGAGTGGGAAGCTACAATGAGCAGTTCTTC. Protein product: CASRELAGVGSYNEQFF.

The chain links TRBV5-6 to TRBJ2-5, with 9 bases matching TRBD1. Per the germline V gene, CDR1 is SGHDT and CDR2 is YYEEEE. The CDR3 is 15 residues long. The trim removed 3 bases at V and 4 bases at J, leaving 7 bases unmatched. The CDR3, as DNA: TGTGCCAGCAGCTACAGGGGGCAGATTGGAGAGACCCAGTACTTC. This gives the protein CASSYRGQIGETQYF.

The rearrangement links TRBV29-1 to TRBJ2-7, with 9 bases identical to TRBD1. Germline loops: CDR1 SQVTM, CDR2 ANQGSEA. The V and J ends lost 7 bases and 2 bases, in that order; junction bases with no gene match: 3. The CDR3 contains 12 residues. The CDR3 spells CSAGDRAYEQYF. CDR3 sequence (DNA): TGCAGCGCCGGGGACAGGGCCTACGAGCAGTACTTC.

In its sample, this clone was seen a few times. The CDR3 loop is CASSQDLAGAYGYTF. In DNA form, the CDR3 reads TGCGCCAGCAGCCAAGATCTCGCAGGGGCCTATGGCTACACCTTC. This rearrangement joins TRBV4-3 to TRBJ1-2, with a tentative D call TRBD1 (6 bases). The germline V gene encodes CDR1 LGHNA and CDR2 YSLEER. This CDR3 has 15 residues. Between the trimmed V and J ends, which lost 0 bases and 4 bases, there was a span of 12 bases.